This T cell receptor beta chain was captured by sequencing in a study of human thymus T cells. Broader study findings: Thymic and blood repertoires seemed to favor certain V and J genes.

Measured with immunoSEQ multiplex PCR; TCRdb has only the in-frame clones, and not every one. The sample records 35,000 to 45,000 clones, 90% to 95% being singletons. About this clone itself: Antigen specificity is unknown.

V was pared by 6 bases and J by 7 bases, with 15 bases between. The CDR3 runs to 14 residues. The germline gives CDR1 MNHNS, CDR2 SASEGT. Having surgery to correct congenital heart defects, healthy Finnish infants acted as the donors. The source of this sequence is a boy younger than two with a congenital heart defect but otherwise immunologically healthy. The genes are TRBV6-1 and TRBJ2-2, with D possibly being TRBD2 (6 bases). Sequences were obtained from blood. CDR3 coding DNA: TGTGCCAGCAGCCCCCTGACTAGAGGCGGGGAGCTGTTTTTT. It is translated as CASSPLTRGGELFF.